A selection of T cell receptor beta chains follows, all from one sample in a study of persistence of HIV-infected CD4 T cells. Their recognized antigens are unknown. The data were produced by immunoSEQ multiplex PCR, yet TCRdb's version contains in-frame clones alone and is incomplete. The sample yields around 32,000 clones, roughly 71% seen once. The source was CD4+ T cells sorted from PBMCs after roughly 18-hour stimulation, collected from a patient who received antiretroviral therapy. These receptors came from an adult man with HIV who was CMV-seropositive. The CDR3 runs from the conserved cysteine through the conserved F or W. A D gene is named only where the DNA matches it firmly. Size is stated for part of the rows, as once, few or many counts, or as a class when the clone is expanded.

D	V	size	J	DNA	CDR3
TRBD1	TRBV7-9	few	TRBJ2-6	TGTGCCAGCAGTCATGACAGGGCTGGGGCCAACGTCCTGACTTTC	CASSHDRAGANVLTF
TRBD1	TRBV28	.	TRBJ1-6	TGTGCCAGCCACTCCACAGGGGCAGGGTCACCCCTCCACTTT	CASHSTGAGSPLHF
TRBD1	TRBV14	.	TRBJ2-7	TGTGCCAGCAGCCCGACAGGGTCGTTCCTCTACGAGCAGTACTTC	CASSPTGSFLYEQYF
.	TRBV12-2	.	TRBJ2-1	TGTGCAAGTCGCTTTGGGGGCAGGACCTACAATGAGCAGTTCTTC	CASRFGGRTYNEQFF
.	TRBV18	.	TRBJ1-1	TGTGCCAGCTCAAACGACAGGCCGGGGAACACTGAAGCTTTCTTT	CASSNDRPGNTEAFF
.	TRBV2	.	TRBJ1-5	TGTGCCAGCAGCCAAGCGAGGAGAGGCAGGGCCTATAGCAATCAGCCCCAGCATTTT	CASSQARRGRAYSNQPQHF
TRBD2	TRBV5-4	few	TRBJ2-2	TGTGCCAGCAGCCCACCTGGACTAGCGGGGAACACCGGGGAGCTGTTTTTT	CASSPPGLAGNTGELFF
TRBD1	TRBV5-4	.	TRBJ1-3	TGTGCCAGCAGCCCCGACAGGGCTCATGGAAACACCATATATTTT	CASSPDRAHGNTIYF
.	TRBV2	.	TRBJ2-1	TGTGCCAGCACCTCTTTCAATGAGCAGTTCTTC	CASTSFNEQFF
.	TRBV19	.	TRBJ2-2	TGTGCCAGTAGTGGCGGGACAGCTTTCACCGGGGAGCTGTTTTTT	CASSGGTAFTGELFF